This T cell receptor beta chain was profiled in a study of cytomegalovirus exposure and HLA in healthy donors. The study's findings and limits: Testing in vitro showed a few CMV-associated chains specific for CMV antigens.

TCRdb keeps only in-frame clones here, not all; method: immunoSEQ multiplex PCR. Of more than 110,000 clones listed, 84% are singletons. Trimming took 4 bases from V and 4 from J; bases not matched to a gene: 4. The germline V gene has CDR1 SGHDT and CDR2 YYEEEE. This CDR3 is 13 amino acids long. As regards this clone: What it binds is unknown.

Specimen: PBMCs. The receptor was derived from a woman aged 30 to 39 in good health and CMV-seronegative. The chain combines TRBV5-6 with TRBJ2-7; 8 bases are shared with TRBD1. The CDR3 loop is CASSADRAYEQYF. In nucleotides, the CDR3 is TGTGCCAGCAGCGCGGACAGGGCTTACGAGCAGTACTTC.